The 18 T cell receptor beta chains presented below share a single source sample, sequenced in a study of technical replicates of blood from a few donors. Using immunoSEQ multiplex PCR, the repertoire was profiled, and TCRdb retains in-frame clones only, with some absent. The sample has 75,000 to 95,000 clones, over 90% seen once. Specimen: T cells isolated from PBMCs. The receptors derive from a human donor in good health.

The gene calls are TRBV5-1 and TRBJ2-1, with D perhaps matching TRBD2 (6 bases). This CDR3 contains 13 residues. Trimming removed 7 bases from V and 2 bases from J, with 10 bases in between. Germline CDR1 is SGHRS and CDR2 is YFSETQ. CDR3 DNA: TGCGCCAGCGCGGGACGGACCTACAATGAGCAGTTCTTC. It is translated as CASAGRTYNEQFF.

J is TRBJ1-1 and V is TRBV7-9; D might be TRBD1 (6 bases). V gave up 5 bases and J gave up 1 base, with 17 bases separating them. The CDR3 runs to 16 residues. Germline CDR1 SEHNR, CDR2 FQNEAQ (reference sequence). This CDR3 is CASSPPMTGGNTEAFF. CDR3 sequence (DNA): TGTGCCAGCAGCCCTCCAATGACAGGAGGGAACACTGAAGCTTTCTTT.

This chain joins TRBV5-1 and TRBJ2-7, with D perhaps matching TRBD1 (6 bases). Germline V lookup: CDR1 SGHRS, CDR2 YFSETQ. V was cut by 2 bases and J by 5 bases, with 14 bases left in between. The CDR3 is 14 residues long. Here the CDR3 DNA reads TGCGCCAGCAGCTTATCTGGGGGCTCGAACGAGCAGTACTTC. This translates into CASSLSGGSNEQYF.

The genes are TRBV9 and TRBJ1-1; 9 nucleotides line up with TRBD1. CDR3 length equals 15 residues. Germline-derived CDR1 and CDR2 are SGDLS and YYNGEE. V dropped 2 bases and J dropped 3; count of bases not matched to a gene: 5. CDR3: CASSVTGGRDTEAFF. CDR3 nucleotides: TGTGCCAGCAGCGTCACAGGGGGCAGAGACACTGAAGCTTTCTTT.

The V gene is TRBV18, the J gene TRBJ2-7, with 14 bases lining up with TRBD2. This CDR3 is 17 amino acids long. From germline, CDR1 is KGHSH and CDR2 LQKENI. The V gene end was trimmed by 0 bases and the J gene end by 4 bases; junction bases not matched to a gene: 5. CDR3 sequence: CASSPPGLAGVFYEQYF. CDR3 sequence (DNA): TGTGCCAGCTCACCACCGGGACTAGCGGGAGTTTTTTACGAGCAGTACTTC.

This sequence joins TRBV5-1 and TRBJ2-4, with a tentative D call TRBD2 (5 bases). CDR3 length: 15 residues. Per the germline V gene, CDR1 is SGHRS and CDR2 is YFSETQ. V was clipped by 7 bases and J by 0 bases, with 14 bases between them. The chain's CDR3 is CASRGLELAKNIQYF. The CDR3 DNA reads as TGCGCCAGCCGAGGACTGGAACTAGCCAAAAACATTCAGTACTTC.

This clone was seen once. The V and J genes are TRBV7-9 and TRBJ2-1; D gene uncertain. The V gene's germline CDR1 is SEHNR and CDR2 FQNEAQ (reference sequence). The length of the CDR3 is 12 residues. The V gene lost 5 bases and the J gene lost 0 bases, with 2 bases spanning the gap. CDR3 nucleotides: TGTGCCAGCAGCCTCTCCTACAATGAGCAGTTCTTC. It codes for CASSLSYNEQFF.

J is TRBJ2-1 and V is TRBV2, with TRBD2 matching over 7 bases. This CDR3 is 15 amino acids long. The germline V gene has CDR1 SNHLY and CDR2 FYNNEI. V trimming: 0 bases; J trimming: 8 bases; junction bases outside the gene matches: 7. The CDR3 spells CASSEAAGAMDEQFF. The CDR3 coding sequence is TGTGCCAGCAGTGAAGCTGCGGGAGCTATGGATGAGCAGTTCTTC.

This clone was picked up one time. The chain joins TRBV2 to TRBJ1-1, with D perhaps TRBD1 (5 bases). The CDR3 loop spans 14 amino acids. V was pared by 5 bases and J by 0 bases, with 10 bases between. Germline lookup yields CDR1 SNHLY and CDR2 FYNNEI. The CDR3 loop is CASSFRELNTEAFF. CDR3 sequence (DNA): TGTGCCAGCAGTTTCAGGGAATTGAACACTGAAGCTTTCTTT.

The J gene is TRBJ2-2, the V gene TRBV4-1; possible D gene TRBD1, 5 bases. The germline gives CDR1 MGHRA, CDR2 YSYEKL. The CDR3 covers 14 residues. Trimming pared 1 base from V and 4 bases from J, leaving 7 bases between. In DNA form, the CDR3 reads TGCGCCAGCAGCCAAGTCACAGGCACCGGGGAGCTGTTTTTT. It encodes CASSQVTGTGELFF.

This CDR3 is CASSALGGGSYYNEQFF. CDR3 in DNA: TGTGCCAGCAGTGCCCTCGGGGGGGGCTCGTACTACAATGAGCAGTTCTTC. The chain links TRBV25-1 to TRBJ2-1, with 8 bases matching TRBD2. The ends lost 4 bases at V and 3 bases at J; junction bases unmatched: 11. The CDR3 contains 17 residues. Germline-derived CDR1 and CDR2 are MGHDK and SYGVNS.

The J gene is TRBJ2-1, the V gene TRBV7-9, with a tentative D call TRBD2 (6 bases). This CDR3 has 13 amino acids. Germline loops: CDR1 SEHNR, CDR2 FQNEAQ (reference sequence). V lost 4 bases, J lost 9 bases, and 13 bases lay in between. The CDR3 loop reads CASSSRLATEQFF. Here the CDR3 DNA reads TGTGCCAGCAGCTCCCGCCTAGCGACTGAGCAGTTCTTC. The variable domain in full, with the rest retrieved from reference TRBV7-9 and TRBJ2-1, is DTGVSQNPRHKITKRGQNVTFRCDPISEHNRLYWYRQTLGQGPEFLTYFQNEAQLEKSRLLSDRFSAERPKGSFSTLEIQRTEQGDSAMYLCASSSRLATEQFFGPGTRLTVL.

V gene TRBV2 combines with J gene TRBJ2-1; a weak D match, TRBD1 (5 bases). V lost 0 bases to trimming and J lost 9 bases, with 12 bases between them. Germline loops: CDR1 SNHLY, CDR2 FYNNEI. The CDR3 length is 14 residues. This CDR3 reads CASSEALRGFEQFF. In DNA form, the CDR3 reads TGTGCCAGCAGTGAAGCGCTAAGGGGCTTTGAGCAGTTCTTC.

This clone has only one observation. The J gene is TRBJ1-2, the V gene TRBV27; the match to TRBD1 covers 10 bases. The junction had 13 bases not matched to a gene; V was cut back by 5 bases and J by 4 bases. The CDR3 runs to 17 residues. Germline values: CDR1 MNHEY, CDR2 SMNVEV (reference sequence). This chain's CDR3 is CASSTYLGGTGAYGYTF. DNA of the CDR3: TGTGCCAGCAGTACTTACCTCGGTGGGACAGGGGCCTATGGCTACACCTTC.

The chain couples TRBV9 to TRBJ2-7; 14 bases align to TRBD2. The CDR3 spans 17 residues. V shed 4 bases, J shed 0 bases, and the junction held 6 bases outside the gene matches. Germline loops: CDR1 SGDLS, CDR2 YYNGEE. CDR3 region: CASSQGTSGRSSYEQYF. The CDR3 nucleotides read TGTGCCAGCAGCCAAGGGACTAGCGGGAGATCCTCCTACGAGCAGTACTTC.

The CDR3 DNA reads TGTGCCAGTAGTATATCGCGGGAGGGCTACGAGCAGTACTTC. Protein: CASSISREGYEQYF. This chain joins TRBV19 and TRBJ2-7; TRBD2 agrees at 9 bases. The CDR3 loop spans 14 amino acids. Trimming cost V 2 bases and J 3 bases; bases outside gene matches: 2. CDR1 is LNHDA, CDR2 SQIVND, per germline (reference sequence).

The chain combines TRBV30 with TRBJ2-1; TRBD2 might be the D (5 bases). The V gene's germline CDR1 is GTSNPN and CDR2 SVGIG (reference sequence). With 5 bases removed from V and 6 bases from J, the gap between germline ends came to 17 bases. The CDR3 has 14 amino acids. The CDR3: CAWDPGSAPNEQFF. CDR3 in DNA: TGTGCCTGGGACCCGGGGTCCGCCCCCAATGAGCAGTTCTTC.

This clone was seen once. The J gene is TRBJ1-2, the V gene TRBV11-2, with 8 positions matching TRBD1. The CDR3 has 14 residues. J gave up 4 bases and V 8 bases, and 9 bases lay outside the gene matches. Germline V CDR1 and CDR2: SGHAT, FQNNGV. Written as DNA, the CDR3 is TGTGCCAGCCGCCAGGACAGGGAGGCCTATGGCTACACCTTC. Its protein product is CASRQDREAYGYTF.